Listed below are T cell receptor beta chains from one sample, sequenced in a study of spatial heterogeneity in lung cancer. TCRdb re-derived calls from the 5' RACE reads in MiXCR, one entry per CDR3 protein. In the table there are 30,000 to 45,000 distinct CDR3 sequences, roughly 7.2% of which are singletons. The material sequenced was PBMCs, taken at surgery. These TCRs come from a female donor with early-stage non-small cell lung cancer. Both conserved end residues are part of each CDR3. Each record gives: clone size, V gene, CDR3 protein. A row's size may be missing; if present it is once, few, many or a size class.

clone size: many; V gene: TRBV9; CDR3 protein: CASSVAAGGYEQYF
clone size: many; V gene: TRBV11-2; CDR3 protein: CASSQAGGELFF
clone size: -; V gene: TRBV6-2/TRBV6-3; CDR3 protein: CASTETPYFAGGENGELFF
clone size: many; V gene: TRBV20-1; CDR3 protein: CSARDFKEGALNTEAFF
clone size: many; V gene: TRBV3-1; CDR3 protein: CASSQNGETQYF
clone size: many; V gene: TRBV18; CDR3 protein: CASSSGTGDADEQYF
clone size: many; V gene: TRBV21-1; CDR3 protein: CASKVSGTGTYEQYF
clone size: many; V gene: TRBV11-2; CDR3 protein: CASSLSVNTEAFF
clone size: -; V gene: TRBV29-1; CDR3 protein: CSVGSDLGYNEQFF
clone size: many; V gene: TRBV12-3/TRBV12-4; CDR3 protein: CASSFRTSGLLGETQYF
clone size: many; V gene: TRBV5-1; CDR3 protein: CASSFIGRKGDEQYF
clone size: -; V gene: TRBV3-1; CDR3 protein: CASSPALSGRALPEQFF
clone size: many; V gene: TRBV2; CDR3 protein: CASRSTGSSYEQYF
clone size: few; V gene: TRBV5-1; CDR3 protein: CASSLQGEHTEAFF
clone size: many; V gene: TRBV10-2; CDR3 protein: CASGAGAGDSPLHF
clone size: many; V gene: TRBV7-8; CDR3 protein: CASSPPLRVRKNNEQFF
clone size: -; V gene: TRBV2; CDR3 protein: CVSSSTSSAAPTEAFF
clone size: few; V gene: TRBV6-6; CDR3 protein: CASSPGAGETQYF
clone size: few; V gene: TRBV7-2; CDR3 protein: CASSLGAGPYEQYF
clone size: many; V gene: TRBV18; CDR3 protein: CASSPDSNQPQHF
clone size: -; V gene: TRBV19; CDR3 protein: CASSISGRAKEQYF
clone size: many; V gene: TRBV28; CDR3 protein: CASSSPGIGELFF
clone size: few; V gene: TRBV6-1; CDR3 protein: CASKTGEHTGELFF
clone size: many; V gene: TRBV28; CDR3 protein: CASSSLAGGSGSQYF
clone size: few; V gene: TRBV4-1; CDR3 protein: CASSQDSRAGYIQYF
clone size: many; V gene: TRBV7-2; CDR3 protein: CASSGRTGGGHGYTF
clone size: many; V gene: TRBV10-2; CDR3 protein: CASRLAGQETQYF
clone size: -; V gene: TRBV18; CDR3 protein: CASSPYSRGRDGDTEAFF
clone size: many; V gene: TRBV6-2/TRBV6-3; CDR3 protein: CASGVGGPRRDYGYTF
clone size: -; V gene: TRBV11-3; CDR3 protein: CASSLDPVSGSQRSYNEQFF
clone size: -; V gene: TRBV10-3; CDR3 protein: CAISDPGDLTSGDNYNEQFF
clone size: few; V gene: TRBV28; CDR3 protein: CATEERPDYEQFF
clone size: many; V gene: TRBV11-2; CDR3 protein: CASSLKGTLFTDTQYF
clone size: -; V gene: TRBV6-1; CDR3 protein: CASTPGVVRWETQYF
clone size: many; V gene: TRBV7-9; CDR3 protein: CASSFATDTQYF
clone size: many; V gene: TRBV27; CDR3 protein: CASSLAFQETQYF
clone size: many; V gene: TRBV6-2/TRBV6-3; CDR3 protein: CASSYSKGTTRNEQFF
clone size: -; V gene: TRBV30; CDR3 protein: CAWSVQGGDTQYF
clone size: many; V gene: TRBV28; CDR3 protein: CASMVGFNEKLFF
clone size: many; V gene: TRBV12-3/TRBV12-4; CDR3 protein: CASSYSGNTIYF